This entry is about one T cell receptor (beta chain). The entry originates in a study of shared clonotypes between healthy human individuals. Germline V gene sequence: CDR1 SGHRS, CDR2 YFSETQ. CDR3 length: 15 residues. Trimming took 4 bases from V and 4 from J, leaving 17 bases between them. The assay ran at deep level. Over several immunoSEQ plates, each subset's genomic DNA was distributed in even portions. The method was immunoSEQ multiplex PCR; TCRdb's version includes in-frame clones alone and lacks a portion of them. In the table there are hundreds of thousands of clones, 80% to 90% of which are singletons.

The chain has TRBV5-1 and TRBJ1-2, with D unresolved. What was sequenced was memory CD8+ T cells sorted from blood. Subset here: CD45RO+ cells pooled with CCR7-negative TemRA cells. The source of this sequence is a man between 18 and 35 years old in good health. The CDR3 DNA reads TGCGCCAGCAGCCTCAGCGGCCTAGACTTCTATGGCTACACCTTC. Its protein product is CASSLSGLDFYGYTF.